This TCR beta chain was recovered during a study of PD-1 blockade in mismatch repair-deficient tumors. The wider study: Patients had over ten mismatch repair-deficient cancer types and were previously treated and progressing. Study-level results: Tumor-resident clones, often absent from pretreatment blood, expanded after pembrolizumab and then contracted.

Germline trimming cut 5 bases from V and 6 bases from J; bases unmatched to any gene: 18. This CDR3 is built from 19 residues. Germline CDR1 MDHEN, CDR2 SYDVKM. Mismatch repair deficiency was confirmed in all patients, by PCR or immunohistochemistry. A few pembrolizumab responders had their TCRs sequenced. Remarks on this clone: What it recognizes is unknown.

This table comes from immunoSEQ multiplex PCR, and its TCRdb copy is limited to in-frame clones, with some not included. This sample yields under 150,000 clones, of which 88% are seen a single time; 10% to 15% belongs to the top ten. The gene calls are TRBV28 and TRBJ2-2, with TRBD2 matching over 10 bases. The receptor's source is an adult with mismatch repair-deficient cancer. The sequencing here drew on peripheral blood, taken almost 74 weeks after starting pembrolizumab. This chain's CDR3 is CASSDTSTGTSAWAGELFF. The DNA for the CDR3 is TGTGCCAGCAGTGACACTTCGACGGGGACTAGCGCTTGGGCCGGGGAGCTGTTTTTT.